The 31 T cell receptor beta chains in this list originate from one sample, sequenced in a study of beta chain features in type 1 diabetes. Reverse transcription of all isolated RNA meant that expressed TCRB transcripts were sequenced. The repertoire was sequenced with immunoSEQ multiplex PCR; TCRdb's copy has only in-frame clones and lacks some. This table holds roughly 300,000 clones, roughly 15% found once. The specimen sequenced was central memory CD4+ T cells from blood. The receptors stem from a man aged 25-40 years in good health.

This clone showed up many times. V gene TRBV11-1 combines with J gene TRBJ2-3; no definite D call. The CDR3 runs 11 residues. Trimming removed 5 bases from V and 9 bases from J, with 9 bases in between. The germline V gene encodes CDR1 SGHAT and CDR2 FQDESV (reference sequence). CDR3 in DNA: TGTGCCAGCAGCCCGGACCGCACGCAGTATTTT. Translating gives CASSPDRTQYF. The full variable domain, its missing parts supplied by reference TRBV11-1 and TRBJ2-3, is EAEVAQSPRYKITEKSQAVAFWCDPISGHATLYWYRQILGQGPELLVQFQDESVVDDSQLPKDRFSAERLKGVDSTLKIQPAELGDSAMYLCASSPDRTQYFGPGTRLTVL.

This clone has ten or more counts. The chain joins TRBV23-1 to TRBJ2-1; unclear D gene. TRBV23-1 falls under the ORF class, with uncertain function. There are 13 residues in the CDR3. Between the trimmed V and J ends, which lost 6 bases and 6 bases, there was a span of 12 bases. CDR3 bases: TGCGCCAGCAGCCACGGAGCTGTCAATGAGCAGTTCTTC. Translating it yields CASSHGAVNEQFF.

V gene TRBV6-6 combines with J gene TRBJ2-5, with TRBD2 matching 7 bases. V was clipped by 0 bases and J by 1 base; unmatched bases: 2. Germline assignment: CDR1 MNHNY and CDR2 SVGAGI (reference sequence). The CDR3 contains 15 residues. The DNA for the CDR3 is TGTGCCAGCAGTTACTCGGCTAGCGGCCAAGAGACCCAGTACTTC. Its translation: CASSYSASGQETQYF.

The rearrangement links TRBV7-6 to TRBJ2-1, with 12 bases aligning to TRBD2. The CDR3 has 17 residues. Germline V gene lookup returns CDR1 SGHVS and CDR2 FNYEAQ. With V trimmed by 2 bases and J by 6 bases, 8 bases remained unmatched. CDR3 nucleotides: TGTGCCAGCAGCTTAAGGCTAGCGGGGGGGATAGCCAATGAGCAGTTCTTC. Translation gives CASSLRLAGGIANEQFF.

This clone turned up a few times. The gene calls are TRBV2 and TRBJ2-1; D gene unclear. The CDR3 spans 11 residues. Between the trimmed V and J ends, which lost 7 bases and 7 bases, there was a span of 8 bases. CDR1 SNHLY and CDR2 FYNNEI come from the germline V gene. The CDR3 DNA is TGTGCCAGCACCTGGGGTAATGAGCAGTTCTTC. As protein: CASTWGNEQFF.

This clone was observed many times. The CDR3 bases are TGCAGCGTTGGCAGGGGTGGTAGCGACGAGCAGTACTTC. Translating it yields CSVGRGGSDEQYF. This chain joins TRBV29-1 and TRBJ2-7; a weak D match, TRBD1 (6 bases). Germline CDR1 is SQVTM and CDR2 is ANQGSEA. V was cut by 4 bases and J by 5 bases, with 15 bases left in between. This CDR3 spans 13 amino acids.

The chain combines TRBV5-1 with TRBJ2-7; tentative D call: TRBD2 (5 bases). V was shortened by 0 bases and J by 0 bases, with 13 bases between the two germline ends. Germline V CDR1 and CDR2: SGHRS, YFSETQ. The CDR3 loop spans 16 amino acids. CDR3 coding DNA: TGCGCCAGCAGCTTGGGTCCCGGGGTCAACTCCTACGAGCAGTACTTC. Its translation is CASSLGPGVNSYEQYF.

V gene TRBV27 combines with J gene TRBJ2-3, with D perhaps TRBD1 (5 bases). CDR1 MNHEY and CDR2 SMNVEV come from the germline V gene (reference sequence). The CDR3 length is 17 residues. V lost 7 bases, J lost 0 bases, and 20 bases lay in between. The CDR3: CASNSAGRPPSTDTQYF. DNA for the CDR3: TGTGCCAGCAATTCAGCAGGGCGGCCTCCTAGCACAGATACGCAGTATTTT.

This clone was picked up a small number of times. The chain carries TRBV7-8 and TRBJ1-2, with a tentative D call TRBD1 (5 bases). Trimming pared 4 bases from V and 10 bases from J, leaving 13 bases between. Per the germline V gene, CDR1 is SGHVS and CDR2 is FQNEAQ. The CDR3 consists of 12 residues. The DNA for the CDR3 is TGTGCCAGCAGCTCGGATCAGGGCGTCTACACCTTC. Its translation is CASSSDQGVYTF. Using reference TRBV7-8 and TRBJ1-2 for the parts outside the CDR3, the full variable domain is GAGVSQSPRYKVAKRGQDVALRCDPISGHVSLFWYQQALGQGPEFLTYFQNEAQLDKSGLPSDRFFAERPEGSVSTLKIQRTQQEDSAVYLCASSSDQGVYTFGSGTRLTVV.

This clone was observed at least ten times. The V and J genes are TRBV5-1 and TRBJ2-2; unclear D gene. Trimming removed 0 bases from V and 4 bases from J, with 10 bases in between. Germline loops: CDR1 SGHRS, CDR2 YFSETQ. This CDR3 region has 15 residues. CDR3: CASSLDPRGTGELFF. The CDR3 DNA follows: TGCGCCAGCAGCTTGGATCCGAGAGGCACCGGGGAGCTGTTTTTT.

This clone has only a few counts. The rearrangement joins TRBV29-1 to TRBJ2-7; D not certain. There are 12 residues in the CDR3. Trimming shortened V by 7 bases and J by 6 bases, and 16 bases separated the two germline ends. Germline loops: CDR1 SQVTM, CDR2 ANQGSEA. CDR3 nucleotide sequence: TGCAGCGCCAGAAATTCCCTTGGCGAGCAGTACTTC. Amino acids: CSARNSLGEQYF.

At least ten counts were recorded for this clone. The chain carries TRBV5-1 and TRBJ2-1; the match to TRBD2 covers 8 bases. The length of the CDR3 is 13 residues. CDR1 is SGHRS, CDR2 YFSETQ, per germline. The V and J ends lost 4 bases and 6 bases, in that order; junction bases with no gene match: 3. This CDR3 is CASSRAGGNEQFF. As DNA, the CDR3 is TGCGCCAGCAGCCGCGCGGGAGGCAATGAGCAGTTCTTC. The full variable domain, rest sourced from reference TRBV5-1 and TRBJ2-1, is KAGVTQTPRYLIKTRGQQVTLSCSPISGHRSVSWYQQTPGQGLQFLFEYFSETQRNKGNFPGRFSGRQFSNSRSEMNVSTLELGDSALYLCASSRAGGNEQFFGPGTRLTVL.

CDR3 loop: CASSPGQRGETQYF. For the CDR3, the DNA is TGTGCCAGCAGTCCCGGACAGCGTGGAGAGACCCAGTACTTC. J is TRBJ2-5 and V is TRBV6-5; D is possibly TRBD1 (6 bases). Trimming stripped 5 bases from V and 4 bases from J, with 14 bases between. Germline V gene sequence: CDR1 MNHEY, CDR2 SVGAGI. The CDR3 totals 14 residues.

CDR3 amino acids: CASSPRVGRMNTEAFF. CDR3 DNA: TGTGCCAGCAGCCCCCGCGTGGGTCGGATGAACACTGAAGCTTTCTTT. V and J are TRBV9 and TRBJ1-1; D not resolved. Germline CDR1 and CDR2: SGDLS and YYNGEE. The CDR3 is made up of 16 amino acids. Trimming pared 4 bases from V and 0 bases from J, leaving 16 bases between.

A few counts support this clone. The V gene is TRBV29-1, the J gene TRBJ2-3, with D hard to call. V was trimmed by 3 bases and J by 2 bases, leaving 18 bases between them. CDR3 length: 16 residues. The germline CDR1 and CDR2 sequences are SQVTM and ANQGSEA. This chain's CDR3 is CSVENVYRQITDTQYF. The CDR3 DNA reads TGCAGCGTTGAGAACGTGTACAGACAAATCACAGATACGCAGTATTTT.

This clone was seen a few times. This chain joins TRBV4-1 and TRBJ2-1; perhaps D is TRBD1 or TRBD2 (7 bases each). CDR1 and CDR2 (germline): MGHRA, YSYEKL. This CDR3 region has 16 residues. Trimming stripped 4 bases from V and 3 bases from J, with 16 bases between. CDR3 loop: CASSRGRGQSYNEQFF. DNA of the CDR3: TGCGCCAGCAGCCGAGGGAGGGGACAGAGCTACAATGAGCAGTTCTTC.

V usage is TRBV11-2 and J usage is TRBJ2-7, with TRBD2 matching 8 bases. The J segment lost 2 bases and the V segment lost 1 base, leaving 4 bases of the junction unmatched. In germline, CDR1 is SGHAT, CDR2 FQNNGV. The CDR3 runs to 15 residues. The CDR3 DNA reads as TGTGCCAGCAGCTTAGTAGCGGGGAAGGCCTACGAGCAGTACTTC. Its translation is CASSLVAGKAYEQYF.

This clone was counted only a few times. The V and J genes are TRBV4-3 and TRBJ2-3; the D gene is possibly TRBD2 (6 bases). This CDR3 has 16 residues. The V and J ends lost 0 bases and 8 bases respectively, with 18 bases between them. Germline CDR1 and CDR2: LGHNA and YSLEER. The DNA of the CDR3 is TGCGCCAGCAGCCAAGATTCGGGAGTCAGAACGGGTACGCAGTATTTT. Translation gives CASSQDSGVRTGTQYF.

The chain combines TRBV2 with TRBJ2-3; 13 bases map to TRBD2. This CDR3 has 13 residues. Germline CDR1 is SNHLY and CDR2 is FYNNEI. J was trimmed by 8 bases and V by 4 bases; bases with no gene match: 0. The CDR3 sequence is CASSGLAGGTQYF. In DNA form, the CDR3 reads TGTGCCAGCAGTGGACTAGCGGGGGGTACGCAGTATTTT.

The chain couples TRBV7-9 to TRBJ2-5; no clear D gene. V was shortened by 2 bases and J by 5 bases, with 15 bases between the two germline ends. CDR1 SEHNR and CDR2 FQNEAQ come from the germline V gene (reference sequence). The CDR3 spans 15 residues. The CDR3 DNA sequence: TGTGCCAGCAGCTTAAGGGTGGTTAGAAAGGAGACCCAGTACTTC. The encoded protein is CASSLRVVRKETQYF.

The CDR3 sequence: CASSAAGADTDTQYF. CDR3 DNA: TGTGCCAGCAGCGCAGCGGGAGCGGACACAGATACGCAGTATTTT. The chain uses TRBV5-4 and TRBJ2-3; 8 bases match TRBD2. V lost 4 bases to trimming and J lost 2 bases; unmatched junction nucleotides: 6. The germline V gene has CDR1 SGHNT and CDR2 YYREEE (reference sequence). This CDR3 has 15 residues.

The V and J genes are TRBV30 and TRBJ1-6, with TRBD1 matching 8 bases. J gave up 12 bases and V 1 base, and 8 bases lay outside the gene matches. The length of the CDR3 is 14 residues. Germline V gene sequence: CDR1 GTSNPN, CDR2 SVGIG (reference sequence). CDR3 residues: CAWSGGGQERPLHF. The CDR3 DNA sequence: TGTGCCTGGAGTGGGGGGGGACAGGAGAGACCCCTCCACTTT.

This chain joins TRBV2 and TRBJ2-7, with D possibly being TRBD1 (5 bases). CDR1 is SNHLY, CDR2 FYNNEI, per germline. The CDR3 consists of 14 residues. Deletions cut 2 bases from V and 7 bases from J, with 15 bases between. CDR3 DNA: TGTGCCAGCAGTGAACTAGGGGCGGATAAGGAGCAGTACTTC. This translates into CASSELGADKEQYF. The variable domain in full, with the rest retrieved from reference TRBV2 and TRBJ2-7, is EPEVTQTPSHQVTQMGQEVILRCVPISNHLYFYWYRQILGQKVEFLVSFYNNEISEKSEIFDDQFSVERPDGSNFTLKIRSTKLEDSAMYFCASSELGADKEQYFGPGTRLTVT.

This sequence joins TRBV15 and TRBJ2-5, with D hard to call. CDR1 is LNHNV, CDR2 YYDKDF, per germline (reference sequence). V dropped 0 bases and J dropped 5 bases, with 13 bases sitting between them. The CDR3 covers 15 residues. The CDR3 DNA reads TGTGCCACCAGCAGAGACCTCGGCCGTACCGAGACCCAGTACTTC. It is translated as CATSRDLGRTETQYF.

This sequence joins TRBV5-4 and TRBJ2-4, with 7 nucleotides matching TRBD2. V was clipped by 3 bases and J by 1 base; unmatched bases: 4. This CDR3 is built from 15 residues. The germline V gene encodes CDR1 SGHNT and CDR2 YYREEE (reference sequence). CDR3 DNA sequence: TGTGCCAGCAGCTCTCACGGGGGGGCCAAAAACATTCAGTACTTC. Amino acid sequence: CASSSHGGAKNIQYF. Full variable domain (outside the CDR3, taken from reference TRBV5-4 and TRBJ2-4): ETGVTQSPTHLIKTRGQQVTLRCSSQSGHNTVSWYQQALGQGPQFIFQYYREEENGRGNFPPRFSGLQFPNYSSELNVNALELDDSALYLCASSSHGGAKNIQYFGAGTRLSVL.

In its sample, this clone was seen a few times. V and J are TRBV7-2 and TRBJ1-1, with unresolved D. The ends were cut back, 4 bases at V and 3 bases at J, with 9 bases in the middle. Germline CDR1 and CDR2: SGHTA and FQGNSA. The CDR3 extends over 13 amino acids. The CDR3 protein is CASSSAVDTEAFF. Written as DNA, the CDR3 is TGTGCCAGCAGCTCGGCAGTAGACACTGAAGCTTTCTTT.

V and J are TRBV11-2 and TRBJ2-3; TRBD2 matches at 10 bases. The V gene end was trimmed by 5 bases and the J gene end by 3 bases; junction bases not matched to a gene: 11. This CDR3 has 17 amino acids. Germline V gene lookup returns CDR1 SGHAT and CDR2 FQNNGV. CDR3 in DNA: TGTGCCAGCAGCAACCAGCGGGGGGGAATCTTGACAGATACGCAGTATTTT. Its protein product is CASSNQRGGILTDTQYF.

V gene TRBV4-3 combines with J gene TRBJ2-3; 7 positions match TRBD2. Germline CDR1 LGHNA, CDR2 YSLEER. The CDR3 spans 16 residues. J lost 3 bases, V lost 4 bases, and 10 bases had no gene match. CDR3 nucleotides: TGCGCCAGCAGCCTCCCTGGAGCGGGGATAACAGATACGCAGTATTTT. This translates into CASSLPGAGITDTQYF.

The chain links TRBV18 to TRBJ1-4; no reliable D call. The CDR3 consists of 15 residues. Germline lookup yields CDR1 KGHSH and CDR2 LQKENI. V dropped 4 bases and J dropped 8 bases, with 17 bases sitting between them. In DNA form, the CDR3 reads TGTGCCAGCTCACTATCTTCCCCGGGTGCGGAAAAACTGTTTTTT. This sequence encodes CASSLSSPGAEKLFF.

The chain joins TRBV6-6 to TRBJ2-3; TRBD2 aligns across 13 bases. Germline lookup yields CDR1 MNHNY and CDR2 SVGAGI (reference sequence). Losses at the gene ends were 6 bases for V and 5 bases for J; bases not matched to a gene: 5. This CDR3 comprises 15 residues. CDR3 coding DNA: TGTGCCAGCAGACCGGGACTAGCGGGATTAGATACGCAGTATTTT. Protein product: CASRPGLAGLDTQYF.

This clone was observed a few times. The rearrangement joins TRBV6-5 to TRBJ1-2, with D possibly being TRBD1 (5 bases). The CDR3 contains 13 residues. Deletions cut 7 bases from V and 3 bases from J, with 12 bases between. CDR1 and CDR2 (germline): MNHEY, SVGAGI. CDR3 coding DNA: TGTGCCAGCAACTCGGGGGACTACTATGGCTACACCTTC. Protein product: CASNSGDYYGYTF.